The following is a T cell receptor beta chain sequence with its context. This sample is drawn from a study of OX40 agonist ivuxolimab in advanced cancers. The V and J ends lost 0 bases and 9 bases respectively, with 12 bases between them. The CDR3 totals 14 residues. The V gene's germline CDR1 is SEHNR and CDR2 FQNEAQ (reference sequence). Libraries were prepared by immunoSEQ multiplex PCR; TCRdb keeps only in-frame clonotypes and omits some of them. The sample has 8,500 to 9,000 clones, about three quarters seen once. The chain joins TRBV7-9 to TRBJ2-1; D is unresolved. Sequences were derived from CD4+ or CD8+ T cells sorted from blood, sampled in a trial of the OX40 agonist ivuxolimab. The receptor's source is an adult with an advanced solid tumor such as melanoma, head and neck, liver or kidney cancer. In DNA, the CDR3 is TGTGCCAGCAGCTTAGCGGACGGTCCTTCTGAGCAGTTCTTC. Its protein product is CASSLADGPSEQFF.